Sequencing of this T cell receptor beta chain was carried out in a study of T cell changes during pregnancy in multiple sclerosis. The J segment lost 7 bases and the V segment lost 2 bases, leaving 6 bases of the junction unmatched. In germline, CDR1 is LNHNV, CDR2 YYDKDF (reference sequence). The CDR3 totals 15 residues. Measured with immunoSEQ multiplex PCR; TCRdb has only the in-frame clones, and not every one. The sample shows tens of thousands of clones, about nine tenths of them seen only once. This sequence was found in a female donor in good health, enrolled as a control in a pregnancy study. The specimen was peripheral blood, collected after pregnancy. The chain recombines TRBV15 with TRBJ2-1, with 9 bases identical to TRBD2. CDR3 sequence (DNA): TGTGCCACCAGCAGATTAGGCAGCGGGGGGAATGAGCAGTTCTTC. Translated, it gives CATSRLGSGGNEQFF.